Listed here are 24 T cell receptor beta chains from one sample, sequenced in a study of blood T cell repertoires in COVID-19. Clones were read by immunoSEQ multiplex PCR, and TCRdb kept only the in-frame ones, dropping some. The table lists approximately 170,000 clones, 84% of them singletons. Sequencing was done on a sample of peripheral blood. These receptors all come from a human donor with acute or convalescent COVID-19. The donor label of this sample is uncertain.

V and J are TRBV28 and TRBJ2-5, with a possible D match to TRBD2 (6 bases). Per the germline V gene, CDR1 is MDHEN and CDR2 is SYDVKM. The CDR3 is made up of 17 amino acids. V was trimmed by 4 bases and J by 1 base, leaving 19 bases between them. The CDR3 protein is CASSYSSGAGGQETQYF. The CDR3 DNA sequence: TGTGCCAGCAGTTACTCTAGTGGGGCCGGGGGCCAAGAGACCCAGTACTTC.

The chain combines TRBV6-6 with TRBJ2-7; 9 nucleotides align to TRBD2. Germline CDR1 is MNHNY and CDR2 is SVGAGI (reference sequence). The V and J ends lost 5 bases and 7 bases, in that order; junction bases with no gene match: 12. This CDR3 has 15 residues. This CDR3 is CASSTRLAEGGEQYF. DNA of the CDR3: TGTGCCAGCAGTACCCGACTAGCGGAAGGGGGAGAGCAGTACTTC.

The rearrangement links TRBV28 to TRBJ1-5; 7 nucleotides agree with TRBD1. J lost 6 bases, V lost 5 bases, and 10 bases had no gene match. Germline CDR1 and CDR2: MDHEN and SYDVKM. This CDR3 contains 15 residues. In DNA, the CDR3 is TGTGCCAGCAGTCCTACAGGGGTAGTACGTCAGCCCCAGCATTTT. Translated: CASSPTGVVRQPQHF.

CDR3 DNA: TGCGCCAGCACCCCGACAGGGACAGCTTTTACTGAAGCTTTCTTT. This gives the protein CASTPTGTAFTEAFF. V is TRBV5-1 and J is TRBJ1-1, with 7 nucleotides matching TRBD1. From germline, CDR1 is SGHRS and CDR2 YFSETQ. Trimming at V came to 6 bases and at J to 5 bases, leaving 13 bases not matched to a gene. The CDR3 contains 15 residues.

This clone showed up just once. This chain links TRBV9 with TRBJ2-7; tentative D call: TRBD1 (5 bases). This CDR3 has 14 residues. Germline V lookup: CDR1 SGDLS, CDR2 YYNGEE. The V gene lost 3 bases and the J gene lost 3 bases, with 13 bases spanning the gap. The CDR3 is CASSATDQGYEQYF. As DNA, the CDR3 is TGTGCCAGCAGCGCGACAGACCAGGGCTACGAGCAGTACTTC.

The chain couples TRBV2 to TRBJ1-5; D may be TRBD1 (5 bases). Trimming pared 8 bases from V and 2 bases from J, leaving 10 bases between. This CDR3 spans 13 amino acids. Germline V gene sequence: CDR1 SNHLY, CDR2 FYNNEI. CDR3 DNA sequence: TGTGCCAGCCAAGAACAGGGCAATCAGCCCCAGCATTTT. It codes for CASQEQGNQPQHF.

The J gene is TRBJ1-1, the V gene TRBV5-1, with TRBD1 matching over 8 bases. Germline loops: CDR1 SGHRS, CDR2 YFSETQ. The CDR3 sequence is 16 residues long. The V gene end was trimmed by 2 bases and the J gene end by 2 bases; junction bases not matched to a gene: 8. CDR3 sequence (DNA): TGCGCCAGCAGCTTAGGACAGGGACGTAGCAACACTGAAGCTTTCTTT. This translates into CASSLGQGRSNTEAFF.

The genes are TRBV11-2 and TRBJ2-1; D possibly corresponds to TRBD2 (6 bases). CDR1 and CDR2 (germline): SGHAT, FQNNGV. V dropped 1 base and J dropped 16 bases, with 11 bases sitting between them. CDR3 length: 11 residues. CDR3: CASSLAGAHFF. The CDR3 bases are TGTGCCAGCAGCTTAGCGGGAGCCCACTTCTTC.

The chain recombines TRBV3-1 (or the pseudogene TRBV3-2) with TRBJ2-7; the match to TRBD1 covers 8 bases. CDR1 LGHDT and CDR2 YNNKEL come from the germline V gene (reference sequence). V lost 3 bases and J lost 7; bases outside the gene matches: 8. The CDR3 totals 14 residues. The CDR3 bases are TGTGCCAGCAGCCAGAGTCAGGGGGCGGGGGAGCAGTACTTC. The encoded protein is CASSQSQGAGEQYF.

This clone was picked up a small number of times. The chain employs TRBV28 and TRBJ2-2, with D perhaps matching TRBD2 (5 bases). V was trimmed by 8 bases and J by 6 bases, leaving 10 bases between them. This CDR3 is built from 12 residues. CDR1 is MDHEN and CDR2 is SYDVKM in the germline V gene. This CDR3 reads CASDSVSGELFF. CDR3 nucleotide sequence: TGTGCCAGCGATAGCGTATCCGGGGAGCTGTTTTTT.

The chain has TRBV30 and TRBJ2-7, with 8 bases matching TRBD1. V trimming: 4 bases; J trimming: 4 bases; junction bases outside the gene matches: 6. Germline-derived CDR1 and CDR2 are GTSNPN and SVGIG (reference sequence). This CDR3 spans 13 amino acids. The DNA of the CDR3 is TGTGCCTGGAATAGACAGGGGAAATACGAGCAGTACTTC. Translation gives CAWNRQGKYEQYF.

In its sample, this clone was seen many times. The J gene is TRBJ1-4, the V gene TRBV2, with D unresolved. V was trimmed by 6 bases and J by 0 bases, leaving 11 bases between them. Germline loops: CDR1 SNHLY, CDR2 FYNNEI. This CDR3 has 15 residues. The DNA of the CDR3 is TGTGCCAGCAGGCCTACTTTGGCAACTAATGAAAAACTGTTTTTT. It specifies CASRPTLATNEKLFF.

The chain uses TRBV12-3 or TRBV12-4 and TRBJ2-1, with 8 bases identical to TRBD2. The CDR3 contains 13 residues. The trim removed 9 bases at V and 2 bases at J, leaving 3 bases unmatched. The CDR3 sequence: CASRGGTYNEQFF. The CDR3 DNA follows: TGTGCCAGTCGGGGGGGCACCTACAATGAGCAGTTCTTC.

V gene TRBV4-2 combines with J gene TRBJ2-3; TRBD1 might be the D (5 bases). The CDR3 sequence is 14 residues long. Germline V gene data show CDR1 as LGHNA and CDR2 as YNFKEQ. Trimming cost V 4 bases and J 4 bases, with 12 bases left between them. In DNA form, the CDR3 reads TGTGCCAGCAGCCTTCGACAGCCTCCAGATACGCAGTATTTT. The encoded protein is CASSLRQPPDTQYF.

The gene calls are TRBV7-8 and TRBJ1-5, with D possibly matching TRBD1 (5 bases). The CDR3 consists of 15 residues. Germline-derived CDR1 and CDR2 are SGHVS and FQNEAQ. V gave up 5 bases and J gave up 0 bases, with 11 bases separating them. CDR3 sequence reads: CASSTDSDSNQPQHF. For the CDR3, the DNA is TGTGCCAGCAGCACCGACAGCGATAGCAATCAGCCCCAGCATTTT.

V is TRBV7-9 and J is TRBJ2-1; TRBD1 agrees at 7 bases. The V segment lost 5 bases and the J segment 12 bases; nucleotides outside the gene matches: 7. Germline-derived CDR1 and CDR2 are SEHNR and FQNEAQ (reference sequence). This CDR3 has 12 amino acids. The CDR3 DNA reads TGTGCCAGCAGCCAAACAGGGGTAAGGCAGTTCTTC. The encoded protein is CASSQTGVRQFF.

The gene calls are TRBV6-6 and TRBJ2-3; 10 nucleotides match TRBD1. CDR3 length: 14 residues. Per the germline V gene, CDR1 is MNHNY and CDR2 is SVGAGI (reference sequence). J was trimmed by 4 bases and V by 5 bases; bases with no gene match: 3. CDR3 bases: TGTGCCAGCAGTCGACAGGGGGCGGCAGATACGCAGTATTTT. Encoded protein: CASSRQGAADTQYF.

The chain uses TRBV21-1 and TRBJ2-7; the table's D gene call, TRBD2, was not cross checked with the DNA. TRBV21-1 is designated a pseudogene. This CDR3 spans 14 amino acids. CDR3 sequence (DNA): TGTGCCAGCAGCCCTTTGACTAGCGGTTACGAGCAGTACTTC. Translation: CASSPLTSGYEQYF.

The chain joins TRBV27 to TRBJ2-7; TRBD1 matches at 8 bases. This CDR3 has 15 amino acids. After removal of 6 bases from V and 3 bases from J, the junction contained 10 bases not matched to a gene. CDR1 is MNHEY, CDR2 SMNVEV, per germline (reference sequence). CDR3 sequence (DNA): TGTGCCAGCAGCTCCCCTAGGACAGGGAACTACGAGCAGTACTTC. Residues: CASSSPRTGNYEQYF.

The chain carries TRBV7-3 and TRBJ2-1, with a tentative D call TRBD1 (6 bases). The germline V gene has CDR1 SGHTA and CDR2 FQGTGA. The CDR3 loop spans 14 amino acids. V was pared by 0 bases and J by 8 bases, with 11 bases between. This chain's CDR3 is CASSLTRGTHEQFF. The CDR3 coding sequence is TGTGCCAGCAGCTTAACGAGGGGGACCCATGAGCAGTTCTTC.

V and J are TRBV14 and TRBJ2-7; a possible D gene is TRBD1 (8 bases). Germline CDR1 and CDR2: SGHDN and FVKESK. The length of the CDR3 is 16 residues. Trimming removed 4 bases from V and 2 bases from J, with 18 bases in between. For the CDR3, the DNA is TGTGCCAGCAGCCGGGGGGGCGGACAGGGTACCTACGAGCAGTACTTC. It yields the protein CASSRGGGQGTYEQYF.

The chain joins TRBV2 to TRBJ1-4, with D perhaps TRBD1 (6 bases). The CDR3 consists of 15 residues. V was cut by 4 bases and J by 0 bases, with 9 bases left in between. Germline V gene lookup returns CDR1 SNHLY and CDR2 FYNNEI. The CDR3 DNA is TGTGCCAGCAGTGGAAGGACAGCAACTAATGAAAAACTGTTTTTT. Translation gives CASSGRTATNEKLFF.

The chain couples TRBV28 to TRBJ1-5, with D possibly matching TRBD1 (5 bases). The CDR3 runs 15 residues. Between the trimmed V and J ends, which lost 3 bases and 2 bases, there was a span of 11 bases. The germline CDR1 and CDR2 sequences are MDHEN and SYDVKM. CDR3 bases: TGTGCCAGCAGTTTTCCGGGGGTAGGCAATCAGCCCCAGCATTTT. It translates to CASSFPGVGNQPQHF.

Details on this clone: The same CDR3 arises from other DNA sequences in this sample as well. V is TRBV28 and J is TRBJ1-2, with 8 bases aligning to TRBD1. The germline gives CDR1 MDHEN, CDR2 SYDVKM. V gave up 2 bases and J gave up 4 bases; unmatched junction bases: 3. The CDR3 length is 14 residues. CDR3 residues: CASSLTGGSYGYTF. The CDR3 DNA follows: TGTGCCAGCAGTTTAACAGGGGGGAGCTATGGCTACACCTTC.